These 30 T cell receptor beta chains came from one sample sequenced in a study of radiation and T cells in renal cell carcinoma. Time point here: baseline pretreatment blood. The sample's treatment: 15 Gy SBRT to primary tumor, nephrectomy 4 weeks later. Clones were sequenced by immunoSEQ multiplex PCR, and TCRdb holds only the in-frame ones, with some missing. The sample has 50,000 to 75,000 clones; about three quarters are singletons. The specimen comprised blood, sampled from a patient whose treatment included radiotherapy and nephrectomy. The receptors originated from a man aged 60 to 75 with renal cell carcinoma.

This clone was seen once. CDR3 in DNA: TGTGCCAGCAGTCCCTATCCCTTGACTGAGGCAACTAATGAAAAACTGTTTTTT. Residues: CASSPYPLTEATNEKLFF. This chain links TRBV27 with TRBJ1-4; the D is unclear. The CDR3 contains 18 residues. The germline V gene has CDR1 MNHEY and CDR2 SMNVEV (reference sequence). Between the trimmed V and J ends, which lost 5 bases and 0 bases, there was a span of 19 bases.

The chain is built from TRBV5-1 and TRBJ2-3, with 12 bases identical to TRBD1. V lost 4 bases to trimming and J lost 6 bases; unmatched junction nucleotides: 12. The CDR3 sequence is 17 residues long. Germline lookup yields CDR1 SGHRS and CDR2 YFSETQ. The CDR3 nucleotides are TGCGCCAGCAGCAGAACCGGGACAGGGGGCTTGTTCGATACGCAGTATTTT. Encoded protein: CASSRTGTGGLFDTQYF.

This clone was observed a handful of times. The chain is built from TRBV30 and TRBJ2-1; a weak D match, TRBD1 (6 bases). There are 15 residues in the CDR3. Trimming pared 0 bases from V and 6 bases from J, leaving 15 bases between. Germline V lookup: CDR1 GTSNPN, CDR2 SVGIG (reference sequence). The CDR3 bases are TGTGCCTGGAGTGTAAGGGGGTTTCGCTTCAATGAGCAGTTCTTC. It codes for CAWSVRGFRFNEQFF.

The chain uses TRBV27 and TRBJ1-2, with D tentatively TRBD1 (5 bases). V gave up 6 bases and J gave up 0 bases, with 17 bases separating them. Germline loops: CDR1 MNHEY, CDR2 SMNVEV (reference sequence). This CDR3 contains 16 residues. CDR3: CASRRSWDATNYGYTF. The CDR3 DNA sequence: TGTGCCAGCAGACGATCCTGGGACGCCACTAACTATGGCTACACCTTC.

In its sample, this clone was seen a few times. The rearrangement uses TRBV7-2 and TRBJ1-5; D not resolved. V was clipped by 3 bases and J by 5 bases, with 8 bases between them. This CDR3 spans 13 amino acids. The germline CDR1 and CDR2 sequences are SGHTA and FQGNSA. Here the CDR3 reads CASSFEQDQPQHF. DNA for the CDR3: TGTGCCAGCAGCTTCGAACAAGATCAGCCCCAGCATTTT.

The chain couples TRBV19 to TRBJ1-1; the match to TRBD1 covers 7 bases. After removal of 1 base from V and 1 base from J, the junction contained 6 bases not matched to a gene. The CDR3 totals 16 residues. Germline-derived CDR1 and CDR2 are LNHDA and SQIVND (reference sequence). CDR3 nucleotides: TGTGCCAGTAGTATAGTGGCGGGACAGACGAACACTGAAGCTTTCTTT. Protein: CASSIVAGQTNTEAFF.

The chain is built from TRBV16 and TRBJ1-4; D unclear. This CDR3 comprises 15 residues. Germline CDR1 reads KGHSY; CDR2 reads FQNENV. V dropped 0 bases and J dropped 0 bases, with 5 bases sitting between them. CDR3 sequence reads: CASSQSATTNEKLFF. CDR3 in DNA: TGTGCCAGCAGCCAATCGGCGACAACTAATGAAAAACTGTTTTTT.

In this sample, this clone turned up a few times. The genes are TRBV18 and TRBJ2-7; weak D call: TRBD2 (5 bases). V lost 6 bases to trimming and J lost 0 bases, with 15 bases between them. Germline CDR1 KGHSH, CDR2 LQKENI. The CDR3 runs to 15 residues. CDR3 DNA: TGTGCCAGCTCCCTTCGGGGAGATAGCTCCTACGAGCAGTACGTC. Amino acid sequence: CASSLRGDSSYEQYV.

The chain links TRBV4-3 to TRBJ1-5; D call uncertain. Per germline, CDR1 LGHNA and CDR2 YSLEER. V lost 1 base, J lost 3 bases, and 4 bases lay in between. The CDR3 spans 13 residues. The CDR3 bases are TGCGCCAGCAGCCAAGGCGTCAATCAGCCCCAGCATTTT. As protein: CASSQGVNQPQHF.

This clone was seen only a few times. DNA for the CDR3: TGTGCCAGCAGCCTTAGAGACAGGTCGGGAACCGGGGAGCTGTTTTTT. This codes for CASSLRDRSGTGELFF. The rearrangement uses TRBV7-9 and TRBJ2-2; D is perhaps TRBD1 (6 bases). Germline values: CDR1 SEHNR, CDR2 FQNEAQ (reference sequence). This CDR3 has 16 amino acids. The V end was cut by 5 bases, the J end by 5 bases, with 18 bases between.

The gene calls are TRBV5-1 and TRBJ2-5; the match to TRBD1 covers 7 bases. This CDR3 has 13 residues. Germline V gene lookup returns CDR1 SGHRS and CDR2 YFSETQ. V lost 5 bases and J lost 2; bases outside the gene matches: 3. The CDR3 protein is CASRTGQQETQYF. In nucleotides, the CDR3 is TGCGCCAGCAGGACAGGGCAGCAAGAGACCCAGTACTTC.

The chain uses TRBV6-4 and TRBJ2-1; 12 positions match TRBD2. Germline V lookup: CDR1 MRHNA, CDR2 SNTAGT. The CDR3 extends over 17 amino acids. Trimming took 0 bases from V and 8 from J; bases not matched to a gene: 8. The CDR3 protein is CASSDSGLAGGYDEQFF. CDR3 in DNA: TGTGCCAGCAGTGACTCAGGGCTAGCGGGGGGGTACGATGAGCAGTTCTTC.

The chain links TRBV5-1 to TRBJ2-2; 13 bases match TRBD2. Losses at the gene ends were 0 bases for V and 4 bases for J; bases not matched to a gene: 3. The CDR3 covers 17 residues. Per germline, CDR1 SGHRS and CDR2 YFSETQ. The CDR3 reads CASSLGTSGGRTGELFF. CDR3 sequence (DNA): TGCGCCAGCAGCTTGGGGACTAGCGGGGGACGCACCGGGGAGCTGTTTTTT.

The rearrangement uses TRBV6-5 and TRBJ1-1, with a weak D call TRBD1 (5 bases). The CDR3 length is 13 residues. The V and J ends lost 7 bases and 7 bases respectively, with 16 bases between them. Per germline, CDR1 MNHEY and CDR2 SVGAGI. Here the CDR3 DNA reads TGTGCCAGCACTGGGGCTAAGCCTCGTGAAGCTTTCTTT. Encoded protein: CASTGAKPREAFF.

The V gene is TRBV19, the J gene TRBJ2-3, with TRBD2 matching 7 bases. With V trimmed by 3 bases and J by 5 bases, 5 bases remained unmatched. The CDR3 has 14 residues. CDR1 and CDR2 (germline): LNHDA, SQIVND (reference sequence). The CDR3 sequence is CASSISPGGDTQYF. The CDR3 DNA follows: TGTGCCAGTAGTATCTCTCCGGGGGGAGATACGCAGTATTTT.

The rearrangement links TRBV19 to TRBJ1-1, with D hard to call. The CDR3 contains 14 residues. Germline CDR1 LNHDA, CDR2 SQIVND (reference sequence). V lost 0 bases to trimming and J lost 4 bases, with 9 bases between them. The DNA of the CDR3 is TGTGCCAGTAGTATAGATCGGGTTACCACTGAAGCTTTCTTT. Its translation: CASSIDRVTTEAFF.

The V and J genes are TRBV30 and TRBJ1-2; D gene unclear. This CDR3 has 11 amino acids. The ends were cut back, 1 base at V and 8 bases at J, with 8 bases in the middle. Per the germline V gene, CDR1 is GTSNPN and CDR2 is SVGIG (reference sequence). The CDR3 DNA sequence: TGTGCCTGGAGTGCCCTCGGCGGCTACACCTTC. Translated: CAWSALGGYTF.

This clone occurred a few times. The chain uses TRBV11-3 and TRBJ2-2, with D perhaps matching TRBD2 (6 bases). CDR3 length equals 16 residues. Germline-derived CDR1 and CDR2 are SGHNT and YENEEA. The ends were cut back, 5 bases at V and 3 bases at J, with 16 bases in the middle. The CDR3 DNA is TGTGCCAGCAGCCCTGTAGGAGCGGGTTACACCGGGGAGCTGTTTTTT. It specifies CASSPVGAGYTGELFF.

This clone was found a few times. As DNA, the CDR3 is TGCGCCAGCAGCTTGGGTGGACAGGGTATCGAAAAACTGTTTTTT. It codes for CASSLGGQGIEKLFF. The chain uses TRBV5-1 and TRBJ1-4; 8 bases fit TRBD1. The V segment lost 0 bases and the J segment 8 bases; nucleotides outside the gene matches: 6. The CDR3 has 15 amino acids. Germline V gene lookup returns CDR1 SGHRS and CDR2 YFSETQ.

This chain links TRBV9 with TRBJ2-1; tentatively, D is TRBD2 (6 bases). From germline, CDR1 is SGDLS and CDR2 YYNGEE. The CDR3 is made up of 14 amino acids. With 0 bases removed from V and 6 bases from J, the gap between germline ends came to 10 bases. The CDR3 nucleotides read TGTGCCAGCAGCGTAGCCTGGGGGGTCAATGAGCAGTTCTTC. This sequence encodes CASSVAWGVNEQFF.

The chain links TRBV7-7 to TRBJ2-3, with TRBD2 matching over 15 bases. Germline values: CDR1 SSHAT, CDR2 FNYEAQ (reference sequence). The CDR3 has 16 residues. With V trimmed by 3 bases and J by 4 bases, 2 bases remained unmatched. CDR3 in DNA: TGTGCCAGCAGCTTCGGACTAGCGGGGGGGCCAGATACGCAGTATTTT. Protein sequence: CASSFGLAGGPDTQYF.

The J gene is TRBJ2-1, the V gene TRBV11-3; D remains ambiguous. The CDR3 loop spans 15 amino acids. V was cut by 3 bases and J by 0 bases, with 9 bases left in between. CDR1 and CDR2 (germline): SGHNT, YENEEA. CDR3: CASSLWGSSYNEQFF. The DNA for the CDR3 is TGTGCCAGCAGCTTGTGGGGTTCCTCCTACAATGAGCAGTTCTTC. The full variable domain, rest sourced from reference TRBV11-3 and TRBJ2-1, is EAGVVQSPRYKIIEKKQPVAFWCNPISGHNTLYWYLQNLGQGPELLIRYENEEAVDDSQLPKDRFSAERLKGVDSTLKIQPAELGDSAVYLCASSLWGSSYNEQFFGPGTRLTVL.

The chain has TRBV4-2 and TRBJ1-2; 7 nucleotides agree with TRBD1. The V gene's germline CDR1 is LGHNA and CDR2 YNFKEQ. The CDR3 sequence is 14 residues long. V was pared by 0 bases and J by 8 bases, with 6 bases of the junction left unmatched. The CDR3 nucleotides read TGTGCCAGCAGCCAAGATTACAGGGGAGTCGGCTACACCTTC. This encodes CASSQDYRGVGYTF.

V gene TRBV5-6 combines with J gene TRBJ2-2; D not certain. Trimming pared 0 bases from V and 3 bases from J, leaving 9 bases between. Germline V gives CDR1 SGHDT, CDR2 YYEEEE. The CDR3 runs to 15 residues. The CDR3 sequence is CASSLDRLDTGELFF. CDR3 sequence (DNA): TGTGCCAGCAGCTTGGACAGATTAGACACCGGGGAGCTGTTTTTT.

The V and J genes are TRBV30 and TRBJ2-5; D unclear. The CDR3 is 12 residues long. Trimming took off 2 bases at V and 4 bases at J, with 8 bases between the two ends. The germline V gene encodes CDR1 GTSNPN and CDR2 SVGIG (reference sequence). Here the CDR3 reads CAWSKMRETQYF. The CDR3 coding sequence is TGTGCCTGGAGTAAGATGCGAGAGACCCAGTACTTC.

The chain carries TRBV7-2 and TRBJ1-6; D remains unclear. In germline, CDR1 is SGHTA, CDR2 FQGNSA. CDR3 length equals 16 residues. The germline V and J ends were trimmed by 4 bases and 0 bases, with 10 bases remaining between them. The chain's CDR3 is CASSSRMSSYNSPLHF. The CDR3 bases are TGTGCCAGCAGCTCTCGCATGAGCTCCTATAATTCACCCCTCCACTTT. The whole variable domain, remainder taken from reference TRBV7-2 and TRBJ1-6, is GAGVSQSPSNKVTEKGKDVELRCDPISGHTALYWYRQSLGQGLEFLIYFQGNSAPDKSGLPSDRFSAERTGGSVSTLTIQRTQQEDSAVYLCASSSRMSSYNSPLHFGNGTRLTVT.

This clone was seen a few times. This rearrangement joins TRBV7-2 to TRBJ1-1, with a possible D match to TRBD1 (6 bases). The V gene lost 5 bases and the J gene lost 3 bases, with 16 bases spanning the gap. CDR3 length: 15 residues. The germline gives CDR1 SGHTA, CDR2 FQGNSA. CDR3 residues: CASSSGQLGDTEAFF. CDR3 bases: TGTGCCAGCAGCAGCGGACAGTTGGGAGACACTGAAGCTTTCTTT. The entire variable domain, with the rest obtained from reference TRBV7-2 and TRBJ1-1, is as follows: GAGVSQSPSNKVTEKGKDVELRCDPISGHTALYWYRQSLGQGLEFLIYFQGNSAPDKSGLPSDRFSAERTGGSVSTLTIQRTQQEDSAVYLCASSSGQLGDTEAFFGQGTRLTVV.

The chain couples TRBV7-9 to TRBJ1-1; 7 bases are a match to TRBD1. The CDR3 is 16 amino acids. Per germline, CDR1 SEHNR and CDR2 FQNEAQ (reference sequence). With 10 bases clipped from V and 3 bases from J, the junction kept 17 bases outside the gene matches. In nucleotides, the CDR3 is TGTGCCACCACGAGGAGGGGACAGTATCTCTACACTGAAGCTTTCTTT. It translates to CATTRRGQYLYTEAFF.

This clone came up a few times. The chain combines TRBV28 with TRBJ2-7; either TRBD1 or TRBD2 may fit D (7 bases each). Germline V gene data show CDR1 as MDHEN and CDR2 as SYDVKM. The CDR3 runs 15 residues. Trimming left V 3 bases short and J 5 bases short, with 17 bases between. The CDR3 nucleotides are TGTGCCAGCAGTTTGGGAGGGGGCACTGTAAACGAGCAGTACGTC. Its translation is CASSLGGGTVNEQYV.

The chain couples TRBV7-6 to TRBJ2-5; no clear D gene. The CDR3 spans 14 residues. The V end lost 1 base, the J end lost 2 bases, and 8 bases lay between the germline ends. The germline V gene encodes CDR1 SGHVS and CDR2 FNYEAQ. CDR3 region: CASSLDAAQETQYF. CDR3 nucleotides: TGTGCCAGCAGCTTAGACGCAGCTCAAGAGACCCAGTACTTC.